This T cell receptor (beta chain) came from a study of T cell responses to AZD1222 COVID-19 vaccine. Regarding this clone: Its antigen is not identified.

Study-level results: When two AZD1222 doses had been given, Spike-specific TCR breadth and depth rose. Baseline seropositivity occurred in only 5 or 6 AZD1222 recipients.

Produced via immunoSEQ multiplex PCR; TCRdb's table is partial and in-frame only. Of around 69,000 clones listed, roughly 84% were seen once; the top ten hold about 7%. V gave up 4 bases and J gave up 1 base, with 19 bases separating them. CDR1 is SNHLY, CDR2 FYNNEI, per germline. This CDR3 is built from 17 residues. The receptor's source is an adult in good health. Sequencing used peripheral blood, obtained on day 0 of AZD1222 vaccination. This sequence joins TRBV2 and TRBJ1-1, with D unresolved. DNA of the CDR3: TGTGCCAGCAGTGGACTTGGGAGGGATGGCAGGAACACTGAAGCTTTCTTT. Its protein product is CASSGLGRDGRNTEAFF.